This T cell receptor beta chain comes out of a study of CD8+CD57+ T cells in acquired aplastic anemia. Study context: The study obtained 9 million to 13 million reads on average for CD4+ cells from healthy donors.

Genomic DNA, serving as template, underwent TCR beta VDJ and CDR3 profiling. One entry per CDR3 protein results from TCRdb running MiXCR on the reads. The sample lists approximately 65,000 distinct CDR3 sequences, 55% occurring once. The germline V gene encodes CDR1 SGHDN and CDR2 FVKESK. The CDR3 is 12 amino acids. Whole-study results and caveats: Between patients and controls, over 25 CD8+ CDR3 sequences were found in common. Any difference that existed in CD8+ Simpson's diversity between patients and controls was not significant.

This clonotype has a single count. Its antigen is unknown. The junction differs from germline at one of its ends, possibly a read error. Sequenced: sorted CD4+, CD8+, or CD8+CD57+ T cells (not recorded which) from PBMCs. The J gene is TRBJ1-6, the V gene TRBV14, with no clear D. The receptor was derived from a human donor in good health, serving as a control. CDR3 nucleotide sequence: TGTGCCAGCAGCCAACTGATGGCGCCCCTCTACTTT. Protein: CASSQLMAPLYF.